This T cell receptor (beta chain) was sequenced for a study of human T cells and chemical hapten exposure. This clonotype was recorded at least ten times. Each CDR3 protein gets one entry after TCRdb re-called the RACE reads with MiXCR. The sample lists approximately 370,000 distinct CDR3 sequences; approximately 5% were seen once. Indicated time point: pre-sensitization, week 0. This sample's treatment: therapeutic diphenylcyclopropenone sensitization with weekly scalp DPC. The CDR3 has 15 residues. The germline V gene has CDR1 SGHTA and CDR2 FQGNSA. Trimming removed 5 bases from V and 4 bases from J; junction bases left unmatched: 7.

The input for sequencing was whole blood, taken in connection with sensitization to the hapten diphenylcyclopropenone (DPC). The receptor comes from a young woman with alopecia areata. Some clones in this sample may be carry-over from other donors' samples. The chain has TRBV7-2 and TRBJ1-4; 7 bases map to TRBD1. The CDR3 sequence: CASSRDRAVNEKLFF. The CDR3, as DNA: TGTGCCAGCAGCCGGGACAGAGCTGTTAATGAAAAACTGTTTTTT.